The TCR beta chain under discussion was sequenced for a study of a mutant IDH1 vaccine in newly diagnosed glioma. Study information: Once 4-6 weeks had passed after radiotherapy alone, vaccination started, or it started with temozolomide cycles. Among treated patients, about 62% were male and approximately 40% female, and mean age was about 41 years.

The table came from immunoSEQ multiplex PCR; TCRdb's copy has only in-frame clones and leaves some out. The top ten clones hold 9% to 15% of a sample with around 52,000 clones, around 80% of them seen once. The sample's time point: week 35, safety follow-up. Each vaccine dose was 300 ug of mutant IDH1 20-mer peptide, with topical imiquimod. To note about this clone: What it recognizes is unknown.

V trimming: 7 bases; J trimming: 6 bases; junction bases outside the gene matches: 14. The CDR3 is 16 amino acids. CDR1 SGHRS and CDR2 YFSETQ come from the germline V gene. This chain joins TRBV5-1 and TRBJ2-2; the match to TRBD2 covers 8 bases. The sequencing used PBMCs, collected from a glioma patient whose treatment included an IDH1 peptide vaccine. This clonotype was sampled from a man aged 35-49 years with glioma. Written as DNA, the CDR3 is TGCGCCAGCTCGAGCGGGGGAGTGGGTGAAGCCGGGGAGCTGTTTTTT. The encoded protein is CASSSGGVGEAGELFF.